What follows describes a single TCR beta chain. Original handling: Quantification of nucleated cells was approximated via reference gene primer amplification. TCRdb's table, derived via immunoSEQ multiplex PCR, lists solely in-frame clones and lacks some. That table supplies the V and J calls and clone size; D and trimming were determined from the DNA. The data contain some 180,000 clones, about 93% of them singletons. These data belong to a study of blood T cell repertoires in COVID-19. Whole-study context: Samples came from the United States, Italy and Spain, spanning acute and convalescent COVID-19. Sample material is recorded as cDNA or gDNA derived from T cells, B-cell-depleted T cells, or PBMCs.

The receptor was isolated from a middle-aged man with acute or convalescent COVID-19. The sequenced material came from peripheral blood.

CDR3 residues: CASSSLRGRVPEQFF. The CDR3 region has the DNA TGTGCCAGCAGCTCACTTCGCGGCAGGGTACCTGAGCAGTTCTTC. The V gene is TRBV11-1, the J gene TRBJ2-1; TRBD1 might be the D (5 bases). The CDR3 runs 15 residues. CDR1 is SGHAT and CDR2 is FQDESV in the germline V gene (reference sequence). Trimming took 4 bases from V and 9 from J, leaving 19 bases between them.